One T cell receptor beta chain is described in this entry. An assay was performed, and its level was deep. The quantity of DNA used in unsorted PBMC replicate PCRs was 250 to 350 ng, corresponding to tens of thousands of T cell genomes. Some clones are missing from TCRdb's copy, which holds only in-frame ones; the method was immunoSEQ multiplex PCR. The repertoire holds a few hundred thousand clones, 70% to 80% seen once, with around 12% in the top ten. The entry originates in a study of shared clonotypes between healthy human individuals. When samples were unsorted, about 90 million PBMCs were used for genomic DNA. The CDR3 is 14 residues long. The germline gives CDR1 SEHNR, CDR2 FQNEAQ (reference sequence). Trimming stripped 5 bases from V and 6 bases from J, with 16 bases between.

The chain combines TRBV7-9 with TRBJ1-2; TRBD1 might be the D (6 bases). What was sequenced was PBMCs. This receptor was identified in a woman aged 40 to 50 in good health. Some clones in this sample may be carry-over from other donors' samples. The CDR3 spells CASSKDSTWNGYTF. In nucleotides, the CDR3 is TGTGCCAGCAGCAAGGACAGTACTTGGAATGGCTACACCTTC.